Sequencing of this T cell receptor (beta chain) was carried out in a study of immune evolution from preneoplasia to lung adenocarcinoma. Profiled with immunoSEQ multiplex PCR; TCRdb holds only in-frame clones, not every one. This table holds some 2,500 clones, roughly 80% found once. A remark on this clone: The antigen remains undetermined.

Study results and limitations: Normal lung had highest clonality; later lesions appeared denser, more diverse. T cell clonality was higher in KRAS-mutant than EGFR-mutant or wild-type nodules.

The CDR3 contains 14 residues. Germline V CDR1 and CDR2: LNHDA, SQIVND (reference sequence). Trimming cost V 7 bases and J 4 bases; bases outside gene matches: 7. H&E slides confirmed each diagnosis, reviewed by two pathologists independently. Macro-dissection enriched premalignant or tumor cells before nucleic acid extraction. The gene calls are TRBV19 and TRBJ2-1, with 7 nucleotides matching TRBD1. Source material: FFPE invasive lung adenocarcinoma tissue. The sequence derives from a person aged 55-80 years with invasive lung adenocarcinoma. The CDR3 reads CASTAGTVYNEQFF. The CDR3 DNA is TGTGCCAGTACTGCCGGGACAGTATACAATGAGCAGTTCTTC.